This T cell receptor (beta chain) was sequenced during a study of blood T cells in healthy people across ages (dated by TCRdb to about 2015). Turning to the overall study: Template switching captured roughly one uniquely barcoded TCR beta cDNA molecule per two T cells in model experiments. The donors were split into four age groups: young (average about 16 years), middle-aged (about 40), aged (roughly 65) and long-lived (over 80). Age-related changes in TCR beta repertoire diversity were measured in the study by deep sequencing normalized with unique cDNA molecular identifiers. The study analyzed two additional independent replicas of 1 million unique cDNA reads from the same blood draw for two donors, one aged 18 to 29 and one aged 80 or older. To avoid experimental bias, donors of different ages were distributed randomly across sequencing lanes. Overall study outcomes, separate from this receptor: Total diversity estimates from one million sequenced T cells were considered lower bounds and underestimates. Because profiling used bulk unsorted PBMCs, naive and antigen-experienced compartments could not be compared conclusively. There was a strong correlation between observed TCR beta diversity and the percentage of naive T cells measured by flow cytometry. Compared with the aged group, the long-lived group had more naive CD4+ T cells, fewer expanded clones and increased TCR diversity, a pattern suggesting age selection. Observed TCR beta diversity per million T cells fell roughly linearly with age, and a significant reduction was already apparent by age approximately 40. Because the CMV infection status of the donors was unknown, age-related changes in expanded clonotypes may potentially have been confounded.

Libraries were constructed by 5' RACE. Sequenced using an Illumina HiSeq 2500. A second PCR of 7 to 11 cycles was performed with a sample-barcoded 5' primer and a J-beta primer mix. A template-switch 5' adaptor carrying 12 random nucleotides introduced a unique molecular identifier onto each TCR beta cDNA molecule. Each sample yielded at least 3 million CDR3-containing paired-end reads. First-strand cDNA was synthesized from all RNA with the Mint cDNA synthesis kit, primed by a TRBC-specific oligonucleotide. Following uracil-DNA glycosylase treatment, a first 18-cycle PCR with universal primers M1SS and BC2_uni_R was performed on all cDNA. In the source study's methods: For normalization, 1 million high-quality reads, each with a distinct molecular identifier, were randomly selected from each sample. Instead of being binned into consensus sequences, reads with shared molecular identifiers were discarded. MiTCR, with a Q25 quality threshold and the strictest error-elimination algorithm, was used for CDR3 identification, clonotype clustering and error correction. A nonparametric unseen species model with Euler transformation was used to estimate lower-bound total TCR beta diversity. TCRdb handled the public reads itself, with Q25 trimming in fastp and clone calling in MiXCR, and kept productive beta chains. Merged by CDR3 protein, the rows form single entries marked with the most common genes and DNA. TCRdb's processing, not the authors' own work, is the source of the V and J calls. For this sample there are approximately 800,000 distinct CDR3 sequences; 40% to 65% appear just once. The ten top clones hold 41% of the sample.

From the germline V gene (reference sequence), CDR1 is MNHEY and CDR2 is SMNVEV. The CDR3 contains 15 residues, cysteine and phenylalanine counted. Only the CDR3 DNA stays, 45 bases, in frame from base 1. Details on this clonotype: Its antigen is still unknown. No much larger clone exists at a distance of one base, and base qualities are not known.

Systemically healthy Caucasian individuals from Russia, 39 in total and aged roughly 6 to 100 years, were included as donors. Around 10 milliliters of peripheral blood were collected from each donor into EDTA-treated Vacutainer tubes. PBMCs were isolated by Ficoll-Paque density-gradient centrifugation, with at least 7 million obtained per sample. Total RNA was extracted from PBMCs with Trizol reagent, with at least 5 micrograms obtained per sample. The percentages of naive CD45RAhigh/CD27high T cells were determined by flow cytometry on a PBMC aliquot from every donor. The chain was built from TRBV27 and TRBJ2-5, and 7 junctional nucleotides match TRBD2. Judging by the DNA end, TRBJ2-7 fits better; the J call may be wrong. This TCR came from a man older than 75 in good health. The sequenced material came from blood. For the CDR3, the sequence is CASSLRLRDYYEQYF. The nucleotides read TGTGCCAGCAGTTTACGTCTCAGGGACTACTACGAGCAGTACTTC.